Reported below is one T cell receptor beta chain. Its antigen is still unknown. Libraries were prepared by immunoSEQ multiplex PCR; TCRdb keeps only in-frame clonotypes and omits some of them. The data contain about 25,000 clones, over 65% of them singletons. The data originate from a study of a mutant IDH1 vaccine in newly diagnosed glioma. This CDR3 has 18 amino acids. Germline V gene sequence: CDR1 KGHSH, CDR2 LQKENI. V lost 0 bases to trimming and J lost 0 bases, with 12 bases between them. Documented time point: week 11, during vaccination. Each dose delivered 300 ug of mutant IDH1 20-mer peptide subcutaneously with imiquimod.

V usage is TRBV18 and J usage is TRBJ2-6; D gene uncertain. Here the sequenced sample was PBMCs, taken from a glioma patient whose treatment included an IDH1 peptide vaccine. The clonotype originates from a woman younger than 35 with glioma. CDR3 nucleotides: TGTGCCAGCTCACCACCCGCAGCTATCCTCTCTGGGGCCAACGTCCTGACTTTC. This translates into CASSPPAAILSGANVLTF.